This T cell receptor beta chain was found in a study of blood T cell repertoires in COVID-19. Either two negative PCRs, clearance, or symptom resolution qualified Cohort 3 donors as recovered. V was trimmed by 8 bases and J by 3 bases, leaving 13 bases between them. The CDR3 consists of 13 residues. CDR1 is SEHNR, CDR2 FQNEAQ, per germline (reference sequence). Clones were read by immunoSEQ multiplex PCR, and TCRdb kept only the in-frame ones, dropping some. Of around 140,000 clones listed, about nine tenths are singletons. Sequenced material: PBMCs or T cells enriched from blood (not recorded which). The chain uses TRBV7-9 and TRBJ1-2, with D possibly being TRBD1 (5 bases). The TCR sequence derives from a man aged 45-65 years who had recovered from COVID-19. The chain's CDR3 is CASSLGGYYGYTF. The CDR3 DNA follows: TGTGCCAGCTCTCTGGGGGGGTACTATGGCTACACCTTC.